The next 32 T cell receptor beta chains were all read from a single sample in a study of neurological immune-mediated disorders. TCRdb reprocessed the 5' RACE reads with MiXCR, giving one entry per CDR3 protein. The sample shows 93,000 or so distinct CDR3 sequences, about 10% of them seen only once. Specified time point: longitudinal time-point 3. Sequencing was performed on PBMCs. The receptors stem from a female donor with HTLV-1-associated myelopathy (HAM/TSP).

The table lists this clonotype with many counts. V gene TRBV12-3 or TRBV12-4 combines with J gene TRBJ1-3; D gene unclear. V lost 5 bases and J 1 base, leaving 3 bases between the germline ends. This CDR3 contains 12 residues. CDR3 in DNA: TGTGCCAGCAGTCCATCTGGAAACACCATATATTTT. This sequence encodes CASSPSGNTIYF.

This clonotype was counted ten times or more. This chain connects TRBV20-1 to TRBJ2-5; D is perhaps TRBD1 or TRBD2 (5 bases each). The CDR3 covers 14 residues. V was pared by 8 bases and J by 0 bases, with 16 bases between. CDR1 is DFQATT, CDR2 SNEGSKA, per germline (reference sequence). CDR3 nucleotide sequence: TGCAGTCCCCCTCCCGAGGGGTACCAAGAGACCCAGTACTTC. Translating it yields CSPPPEGYQETQYF.

In regard to this clonotype: A much larger clonotype is one base distant, so this may be a read error. This chain links TRBV9 with TRBJ2-3; D gene uncertain. Germline V gives CDR1 SGDLS, CDR2 YYNGEE. Deletions cut 4 bases from V and 7 bases from J, with 19 bases between. This CDR3 spans 15 amino acids. As DNA, the CDR3 is TGTGCCAGCAGCAGCAACCCCACGGCGGCCAATACGCAGTATTTT. Amino acid sequence: CASSSNPTAANTQYF.

The table lists this clonotype with many counts. The chain has TRBV14 and TRBJ1-4; 9 bases are shared with TRBD1. CDR1 is SGHDN, CDR2 FVKESK, per germline. This CDR3 is built from 15 residues. V dropped 3 bases and J dropped 5; count of bases not matched to a gene: 4. The CDR3 loop reads CASSHIGQGNEKLFF. CDR3 DNA sequence: TGTGCCAGCAGCCATATTGGACAGGGGAATGAAAAACTGTTTTTT. Full variable domain (outside the CDR3, taken from reference TRBV14 and TRBJ1-4): EAGVTQFPSHSVIEKGQTVTLRCDPISGHDNLYWYRRVMGKEIKFLLHFVKESKQDESGMPNNRFLAERTGGTYSTLKVQPAELEDSGVYFCASSHIGQGNEKLFFGSGTQLSVL.

This clonotype was seen many times. The rearrangement uses TRBV5-6 and TRBJ2-1, with D perhaps matching TRBD2 (5 bases). Germline CDR1 reads SGHDT; CDR2 reads YYEEEE. The V gene lost 0 bases and the J gene lost 9 bases, with 13 bases spanning the gap. This CDR3 comprises 14 residues. The CDR3 bases are TGTGCCAGCAGCTTGGTGCCGGGAAAGGGTGAGCAGTTCTTC. Translation: CASSLVPGKGEQFF.

This clonotype was recorded at least ten times. This CDR3 is CASSPTLTSGGPYF. CDR3 coding DNA: TGTGCCAGCAGTCCAACATTGACTAGCGGGGGCCCGTACTTC. The chain recombines TRBV28 with TRBJ2-7, with 12 bases that match TRBD2. Germline CDR1 reads MDHEN; CDR2 reads SYDVKM. The V segment lost 5 bases and the J segment 12 bases; nucleotides outside the gene matches: 11. This CDR3 spans 14 amino acids.

This clonotype was counted a few times. The genes are TRBV20-1 and TRBJ2-5; unclear D gene. The V gene lost 2 bases and the J gene lost 5 bases, with 9 bases spanning the gap. The CDR3 totals 12 residues. Germline V CDR1 and CDR2: DFQATT, SNEGSKA (reference sequence). CDR3 protein: CSARTLGETQYF. In DNA form, the CDR3 reads TGCAGTGCTAGAACTCTGGGTGAGACCCAGTACTTC.

This clonotype was observed at least ten times. The J gene is TRBJ2-4, the V gene TRBV5-1; D not certain. This CDR3 comprises 15 residues. Trimming took 0 bases from V and 5 from J, leaving 12 bases between them. CDR1 and CDR2 (germline): SGHRS, YFSETQ. The CDR3 reads CASSLDEGKENIQYF. In nucleotides, the CDR3 is TGCGCCAGCAGCTTGGATGAAGGGAAGGAAAACATTCAGTACTTC.

Many counts were recorded for this clonotype. The genes are TRBV7-2 and TRBJ2-1; 8 nucleotides agree with TRBD1. This CDR3 has 16 amino acids. Looked up from germline, CDR1 is SGHTA and CDR2 is FQGNSA. The J segment lost 4 bases and the V segment lost 2 bases, leaving 7 bases of the junction unmatched. In DNA, the CDR3 is TGTGCCAGCAGCTTATTCGGACAGGGACAATACAATGAGCAGTTCTTC. Its protein is CASSLFGQGQYNEQFF.

This clonotype has ten or more counts. The chain employs TRBV10-3 and TRBJ2-7, with D possibly TRBD2 on 5 matching bases. The CDR3 runs to 14 residues. Germline loops: CDR1 ENHRY, CDR2 SYGVKD. The V end was cut by 5 bases, the J end by 0 bases, with 11 bases between. As DNA, the CDR3 is TGTGCCATCAGTCTCGGGATGAGCTCCTACGAGCAGTACTTC. Its protein is CAISLGMSSYEQYF.

In this sample, this clonotype turned up many times. The genes are TRBV7-9 and TRBJ2-3, with 7 bases identical to TRBD1. Germline values: CDR1 SEHNR, CDR2 FQNEAQ (reference sequence). The CDR3 is 13 residues long. V was clipped by 4 bases and J by 4 bases; unmatched bases: 2. CDR3 protein: CASSSRGPDTQYF. In DNA, the CDR3 is TGTGCCAGCAGCTCTAGGGGGCCAGATACGCAGTATTTT.

With regard to this clonotype: This may come from a read error, since a much larger clone is one base off. This chain connects TRBV5-1 to TRBJ2-1; the match to TRBD2 covers 14 bases. The CDR3 has 16 residues. Germline-derived CDR1 and CDR2 are SGHRS and YFSETQ. CDR3 nucleotide sequence: TGCGCCATCAGCCCGGGACTAGCGGGGGAGTACAATGAGCAGTTCTTC. Translating it yields CAISPGLAGEYNEQFF. Supplemented by reference TRBV5-1 and TRBJ2-1, the full variable domain reads KAGVTQTPRYLIKTRGQQVTLSCSPISGHRSVSWYQQTPGQGLQFLFEYFSETQRNKGNFPGRFSGRQFSNSRSEMNVSTLELGDSALYLCAISPGLAGEYNEQFFGPGTRLTVL.

This clonotype showed up many times. This chain uses TRBV5-5 with TRBJ2-7; D gene unclear. V lost 0 bases and J 3 bases, leaving 10 bases between the germline ends. CDR3 length equals 14 residues. CDR1 and CDR2 (germline): SGHKS, YYEKEE (reference sequence). Written as DNA, the CDR3 is TGTGCCAGCAGCTTGGATTTGGGGAACTACGAGCAGTACTTC. Translating gives CASSLDLGNYEQYF. Full variable domain (rest looked up from reference TRBV5-5 and TRBJ2-7): DAGVTQSPTHLIKTRGQQVTLRCSPISGHKSVSWYQQVLGQGPQFIFQYYEKEERGRGNFPDRFSARQFPNYSSELNVNALLLGDSALYLCASSLDLGNYEQYFGPGTRLTVT.

This clonotype is labeled medium-sized. CDR3 in amino acids: CASSHNPGGWGSYEQYF. The CDR3 coding sequence is TGTGCCAGCAGCCATAACCCCGGGGGGTGGGGCTCCTACGAGCAGTACTTC. The gene calls are TRBV27 and TRBJ2-7; TRBD2 agrees at 7 bases. With 6 bases clipped from V and 0 bases from J, the junction kept 14 bases outside the gene matches. CDR1 and CDR2 from the germline V gene are MNHEY and SMNVEV (reference sequence). This CDR3 comprises 17 residues.

This clonotype was counted many times. The V call is TRBV7-9, the J call TRBJ2-7; 14 nucleotides align to TRBD2. Germline loops: CDR1 SEHNR, CDR2 FQNEAQ (reference sequence). CDR3 length equals 16 residues. J lost 5 bases, V lost 0 bases, and 3 bases had no gene match. The CDR3 loop is CASSLATSGGADEQYF. The CDR3 DNA reads TGTGCCAGCAGCTTAGCGACTAGCGGGGGGGCCGACGAGCAGTACTTC.

This clonotype was recorded a few times. A much larger clone differs from this one at a single base, so this may be a read error. This chain links TRBV9 with TRBJ1-2; TRBD1 is a possible D gene (6 bases). CDR1 and CDR2 (germline): SGDLS, YYNGEE. The CDR3 totals 13 residues. The ends were cut back, 5 bases at V and 8 bases at J, with 16 bases in the middle. CDR3 loop: CASRYTGSDGYTF. Written as DNA, the CDR3 is TGTGCCAGCAGGTACACAGGGTCGGACGGCTACACCTTC.

Many counts were recorded for this clonotype. The chain combines TRBV5-1 with TRBJ2-3, with D perhaps matching TRBD2 (5 bases). The CDR3 has 14 residues. The V end lost 1 base, the J end lost 0 bases, and 6 bases lay between the germline ends. CDR1 is SGHRS, CDR2 YFSETQ, per germline. The CDR3 is CASSLPGSTDTQYF. Here the CDR3 DNA reads TGCGCCAGCAGCTTGCCGGGGAGCACAGATACGCAGTATTTT.

Many counts were recorded for this clonotype. The rearrangement joins TRBV4-1 to TRBJ2-2; D unclear. The germline CDR1 and CDR2 sequences are MGHRA and YSYEKL. With 0 bases removed from V and 6 bases from J, the gap between germline ends came to 8 bases. The CDR3 has 14 amino acids. In DNA form, the CDR3 reads TGCGCCAGCAGCCAAGAGTGGGTCCCCGGGGAGCTGTTTTTT. It translates to CASSQEWVPGELFF.

The table lists this clonotype with many counts. The V call is TRBV5-6, the J call TRBJ2-7, with D perhaps assigned TRBD1 or TRBD2 (5 bases each). Germline values: CDR1 SGHDT, CDR2 YYEEEE. This CDR3 spans 12 amino acids. The V and J ends lost 3 bases and 5 bases respectively, with 9 bases between them. CDR3 DNA sequence: TGTGCCAGCAGCTACGGGACCCACGAGCAGTACTTC. The encoded protein is CASSYGTHEQYF.

In this sample, this clonotype turned up many times. The gene calls are TRBV11-2 and TRBJ2-5; the match to TRBD2 covers 9 bases. V shed 5 bases, J shed 7 bases, and the junction held 11 bases outside the gene matches. The length of the CDR3 is 15 residues. The germline V gene has CDR1 SGHAT and CDR2 FQNNGV. The CDR3: CASSPPGLAWATQYF. The CDR3 region has the DNA TGTGCCAGCAGCCCCCCGGGACTAGCCTGGGCGACCCAGTACTTC.

In this sample, this clonotype turned up many times. This chain connects TRBV7-8 to TRBJ2-3; D not certain. Germline CDR1 and CDR2: SGHVS and FQNEAQ. Trimming removed 5 bases from V and 7 bases from J, with 13 bases in between. The CDR3 extends over 13 amino acids. The CDR3 sequence: CASSAAVRNTQYF. The CDR3 DNA sequence: TGTGCCAGCAGCGCCGCGGTAAGGAATACGCAGTATTTT.

This clonotype was recorded at least ten times. V is TRBV5-1 and J is TRBJ2-7; TRBD1 matches at 9 bases. Trimming took 5 bases from V and 0 from J; bases not matched to a gene: 6. CDR3 length: 15 amino acids. Germline CDR1 reads SGHRS; CDR2 reads YFSETQ. The CDR3 coding sequence is TGCGCCAGCAGACCACTACAGGGGGCCTCCTACGAGCAGTACTTC. It is translated as CASRPLQGASYEQYF.

This clonotype was counted ten times or more. The gene calls are TRBV5-1 and TRBJ1-1; 7 bases fit TRBD1. The V segment lost 6 bases and the J segment 1 base; nucleotides outside the gene matches: 6. This CDR3 is 14 amino acids long. CDR1 and CDR2 (germline): SGHRS, YFSETQ. The CDR3 sequence: CASTDPGGNTEAFF. The CDR3 region has the DNA TGCGCCAGCACCGACCCAGGGGGGAACACTGAAGCTTTCTTT.

This clonotype was recorded many times. The rearrangement links TRBV10-3 to TRBJ1-4; D call uncertain. Per the germline V gene, CDR1 is ENHRY and CDR2 is SYGVKD. The CDR3 spans 14 residues. The V end lost 2 bases, the J end lost 3 bases, and 7 bases lay between the germline ends. The CDR3 DNA follows: TGTGCCATCAGTGAGAAGGGTTCTAATGAAAAACTGTTTTTT. Translating it yields CAISEKGSNEKLFF.

This clonotype was observed many times. The V gene is TRBV29-1, the J gene TRBJ2-1; perhaps TRBD2 as D (5 bases). Deletions cut 7 bases from V and 3 bases from J, with 10 bases between. The CDR3 length is 12 residues. The germline CDR1 and CDR2 sequences are SQVTM and ANQGSEA. CDR3 sequence reads: CSARANYNEQFF. The CDR3 coding sequence is TGCAGCGCGCGGGCCAACTACAATGAGCAGTTCTTC.

In this sample, this clonotype turned up many times. The rearrangement uses TRBV5-1 and TRBJ2-7; D may correspond to TRBD1 or TRBD2 (5 bases each). The CDR3 consists of 15 residues. Germline V gives CDR1 SGHRS, CDR2 YFSETQ. V gave up 2 bases and J gave up 0 bases, with 12 bases separating them. The CDR3 loop reads CASSLSPGASYEQYF. The CDR3 coding sequence is TGCGCCAGCAGCTTATCACCCGGGGCCTCCTACGAGCAGTACTTC.

This clonotype was observed many times. V gene TRBV27 combines with J gene TRBJ2-3; 16 positions agree with TRBD2. The CDR3 consists of 16 residues. The V segment lost 4 bases and the J segment 7 bases; nucleotides outside the gene matches: 5. CDR1 is MNHEY, CDR2 SMNVEV, per germline (reference sequence). Written as DNA, the CDR3 is TGTGCCAGCAGTTCCTCGGGACTAGCGGGGGGGAATACGCAGTATTTT. This gives the protein CASSSSGLAGGNTQYF.

In this sample, this clonotype turned up many times. This chain connects TRBV7-6 to TRBJ2-3; 9 nucleotides line up with TRBD1. Looked up from germline, CDR1 is SGHVS and CDR2 is FNYEAQ. Trimming at V came to 5 bases and at J to 4 bases, leaving 4 bases not matched to a gene. The CDR3 totals 14 residues. CDR3 nucleotides: TGTGCCAGCAGCCCCGGACAGGGGCCAGATACGCAGTATTTT. Amino acids: CASSPGQGPDTQYF.

Concerning this clonotype itself: Germline and junction disagree at one end, which may indicate a read error. The gene calls are TRBV15 and TRBJ2-7, with TRBD1 matching over 8 bases. The CDR3 covers 17 residues. The V gene's germline CDR1 is LNHNV and CDR2 YYDKDF (reference sequence). The CDR3: CATSRGARQGSSYEQYF. The CDR3 nucleotides are TGTGCTACCAGCAGAGGAGCCAGACAGGGGAGCTCCTACGAGCAGTACTTC. Looking up the rest from reference TRBV15 and TRBJ2-7 gives the full variable domain: DAMVIQNPRYQVTQFGKPVTLSCSQTLNHNVMYWYQQKSSQAPKLLFHYYDKDFNNEADTPDNFQSRRPNTSFCFLDIRSPGLGDTAMYLCATSRGARQGSSYEQYFGPGTRLTVT.

This clonotype came up many times. This sequence joins TRBV7-2 and TRBJ1-4; 9 bases fit TRBD1. CDR1 and CDR2 (germline): SGHTA, FQGNSA. Losses at the gene ends were 1 base for V and 5 bases for J; bases not matched to a gene: 2. The CDR3 has 15 amino acids. CDR3 sequence: CASSLVGTGNEKLFF. In DNA, the CDR3 is TGTGCCAGCAGCTTAGTAGGGACAGGGAATGAAAAACTGTTTTTT.

This clonotype was counted ten times or more. The V call is TRBV4-2, the J call TRBJ2-2, with D unresolved. This CDR3 region has 15 residues. V was clipped by 0 bases and J by 2 bases, with 7 bases between them. The germline CDR1 and CDR2 sequences are LGHNA and YNFKEQ. This CDR3 reads CASSQELGNTGELFF. CDR3 nucleotides: TGTGCCAGCAGCCAAGAACTGGGAAACACCGGGGAGCTGTTTTTT.

About this clonotype itself: A much larger clone differs by one base, so this may be a read error. CDR3 in DNA: TGTGCCAGCAGCGTCAGTACAGGTAACACCTACGAGCAGTACTTC. Translated: CASSVSTGNTYEQYF. The chain links TRBV7-6 to TRBJ2-7; D might be TRBD1 (5 bases). The germline V gene encodes CDR1 SGHVS and CDR2 FNYEAQ. V was shortened by 5 bases and J by 2 bases, with 16 bases between the two germline ends. This CDR3 comprises 15 residues.